The 9 T cell receptor beta chains below come from one sample, sequenced in a study of spatial heterogeneity in lung cancer (dated by TCRdb to between 2018 and 2020). The library was prepared using 5' RACE. For sequencing, a NextSeq 500 was employed. Using fastp trimming at Q25 and MiXCR clonotype assembly, TCRdb reanalyzed the public sequencing data and kept in-frame beta chains. Entries that share a CDR3 protein sequence are merged under the most common genes and DNA. The table for this sample lists around 60,000 distinct CDR3 sequences; roughly 7.9% of them were counted only once. The ten most abundant clones make up around 16% of the sample. Sample time point, as interpreted from the label and publication: sample taken at primary tumor resection. TCR sequencing used whole RNA extracted from tumor and nontumor lung tissue, or from cryopreserved PBMC samples, without cell sorting. The specimen was PBMCs, collected at surgery. The source of these receptors is a female donor with early-stage non-small cell lung cancer.

This clonotype has ten or more counts. This sequence joins TRBV5-1 and TRBJ2-7; 7 positions agree with TRBD1. Germline V gene lookup returns CDR1 SGHRS and CDR2 YFSETQ. The CDR3 runs 13 residues. The ends lost 4 bases at V and 4 bases at J; junction bases unmatched: 5. The CDR3 DNA reads TGCGCCAGCAGCGTGACAGGGTCTTACGAGCAGTACTTC. Its protein is CASSVTGSYEQYF. The whole variable domain, remainder taken from reference TRBV5-1 and TRBJ2-7, is KAGVTQTPRYLIKTRGQQVTLSCSPISGHRSVSWYQQTPGQGLQFLFEYFSETQRNKGNFPGRFSGRQFSNSRSEMNVSTLELGDSALYLCASSVTGSYEQYFGPGTRLTVT.

This clonotype appeared a few times. The rearrangement uses TRBV19 and TRBJ2-5, with 7 bases lining up with TRBD1. Per the germline V gene, CDR1 is LNHDA and CDR2 is SQIVND (reference sequence). This CDR3 contains 12 residues. J lost 6 bases, V lost 8 bases, and 6 bases had no gene match. The CDR3 sequence is CASGDSGKTQYF. The CDR3 region has the DNA TGTGCCAGTGGGGACAGCGGAAAGACCCAGTACTTC.

The chain links TRBV15 to TRBJ2-7; D remains ambiguous. The CDR3 has 12 amino acids. V was cut by 0 bases and J by 7 bases, with 7 bases left in between. Germline values: CDR1 LNHNV, CDR2 YYDKDF (reference sequence). This CDR3 reads CATSREGWEQYF. For the CDR3, the DNA is TGTGCCACCAGCAGAGAGGGTTGGGAGCAGTACTTC.

This clonotype was seen ten or more times. The V gene is TRBV20-1, the J gene TRBJ1-5; 7 bases agree with TRBD1. The germline CDR1 and CDR2 sequences are DFQATT and SNEGSKA (reference sequence). The CDR3 has 17 amino acids. J lost 4 bases, V lost 0 bases, and 12 bases had no gene match. CDR3 sequence reads: CSARDWDSRRTNQPQHF. For the CDR3, the DNA is TGCAGTGCTAGAGATTGGGACAGCCGAAGGACTAATCAGCCCCAGCATTTT.

Many counts were recorded for this clonotype. The chain links TRBV29-1 to TRBJ1-1; 7 bases agree with TRBD1. The V gene end was trimmed by 5 bases and the J gene end by 7 bases; junction bases not matched to a gene: 7. Germline lookup yields CDR1 SQVTM and CDR2 ANQGSEA. The CDR3 has 12 residues. CDR3 residues: CSVIDRALEAFF. The CDR3 DNA reads as TGCAGCGTTATAGACAGGGCCCTTGAAGCTTTCTTT.

This clonotype was found many times. The chain employs TRBV20-1 and TRBJ2-5; D ambiguous. The V gene lost 6 bases and the J gene lost 2 bases, with 10 bases spanning the gap. CDR1 is DFQATT and CDR2 is SNEGSKA in the germline V gene (reference sequence). The CDR3 is 12 amino acids. The CDR3 loop reads CSATDGQETQYF. DNA of the CDR3: TGCAGTGCGACGGACGGGCAAGAGACCCAGTACTTC.

A single count supports this clonotype. A much larger clone lies a single base off, so this may be a read error. The chain couples TRBV10-3 to TRBJ2-5, with 7 bases matching TRBD2. The CDR3 runs to 15 residues. In germline, CDR1 is ENHRY, CDR2 SYGVKD. CDR3 amino acids: CAIRPGDGRQETQHF. The CDR3 coding sequence is TGTGCCATCAGGCCCGGGGACGGGAGGCAAGAGACCCAGCACTTC.

This chain connects TRBV13 to TRBJ1-3; D call uncertain. In germline, CDR1 is PRHDT, CDR2 FYEKMQ (reference sequence). The germline V and J ends were trimmed by 0 bases and 4 bases, with 7 bases remaining between them. The CDR3 spans 14 residues. DNA for the CDR3: TGTGCCAGCAGCTTAGGGAGGGCCGGAAACACCATATATTTT. This translates into CASSLGRAGNTIYF. The whole variable domain, filled in from reference TRBV13 and TRBJ1-3, reads AAGVIQSPRHLIKEKRETATLKCYPIPRHDTVYWYQQGPGQDPQFLISFYEKMQSDKGSIPDRFSAQQFSDYHSELNMSSLELGDSALYFCASSLGRAGNTIYFGEGSWLTVV.

The rearrangement joins TRBV4-1 to TRBJ2-2; D gene unclear. CDR3 length: 14 residues. Germline V gene lookup returns CDR1 MGHRA and CDR2 YSYEKL. Trimming pared 1 base from V and 13 bases from J, leaving 16 bases between. The DNA of the CDR3 is TGCGCCAGCAGCCAAGTTAAAGTCTTAGCCGGGCTGTTTTTT. This gives the protein CASSQVKVLAGLFF.